This T cell receptor beta chain derives from a study of T-cell memory formation after mild COVID-19. About the study: TCR clusters showed largely donor specificity. Study-wide results and limits: Shrinking CD4+ clones were chiefly CM and EM; CD8+ ones were chiefly EMRA.

Using constant-segment primers, 5'RACE produced TCR alpha and TCR beta cDNA libraries carrying sample barcodes and UMIs. TCRdb reprocessed the 5' RACE reads with MiXCR, giving one entry per CDR3 protein. This sample has approximately 89,000 distinct CDR3 sequences, with about 23% found just once. At least ten counts were recorded for this clonotype. The target antigen is unknown. V shed 7 bases and J shed 5 bases, with 21 bases lying between them. The CDR3 runs to 15 residues. Germline-derived CDR1 and CDR2 are SGHRS and YFSETQ. This clonotype originated in a man between 18 and 29 years old who had mild COVID-19 (a few samples of this study predate the infection). Cell type and time point are not known. The chain recombines TRBV5-1 with TRBJ2-5; D might be TRBD1 (5 bases). The sequenced sample consisted of PBMCs or a T cell subset sorted from them (not recorded which). Here the CDR3 DNA reads TGCGCCAGCTCTGCGTCTGGGGCCTACGAGGAGACCCAGTACTTC. Translated, it gives CASSASGAYEETQYF.